A single T cell receptor beta chain is shown here with its context. This clone was counted a single time. No antigen is known for it. No quality values exist for individual bases; no much larger clone is one base distant. TCRbeta CDR3 regions were amplified from genomic DNA using the immunoSEQ Assay, a bias-controlled multiplex PCR. In the authors' own workflow: The number of nucleated cells in each sample was estimated from the amplification of reference gene primers within the assay. To quantify the absolute abundance of each unique TCRbeta CDR3 rearrangement, sequence reads were collapsed and filtered. For each sample, productive Simpson clonality was calculated as the square root of Simpson's diversity index across productive rearrangements. TCRdb mirrors the immuneACCESS table, restricted to in-frame sequences. Some clones are absent from its copies; in checked studies, under half trace to an unresolved V gene, and the reason for the others is unknown. The DNA was the basis for D and trimming; V, J and clone size are from that table. The sample data list 150,000 or so clones, and 85% to 95% of these were observed just once. Jointly, the top ten make up 0.5% to 0.55% of the sample.

The collaborating institutions used their own protocols to collect whole blood in K2EDTA tubes. Collaborator samples were shipped for TCRbeta analysis as frozen whole blood, isolated PBMCs, or DNA extracted from either sample type. This sample was included in a study of blood T cell repertoires in COVID-19 (TCRdb year 2020). General notes on the study: Samples from collaborators originated in the United States, Italy and Spain and spanned both the acute and convalescent phases of COVID-19. The sample metadata nearly always contained a de-identified subject ID, COVID-19 status, age in years and sex. Where HLA class I and class II types were available, the types were taken from metadata supplied by the sample provider, not from assay-based typing. Subjects who had been exposed to COVID-19, were actively infected with it, or had recovered from it provided the deeply sampled blood TCRbeta repertoires that made up the dataset. The repertoires were made available in a free public database intended to serve as a resource for research on the immune response to SARS-CoV-2. The prospective study material was composed of cDNA or gDNA derived from T cells, B-cell-depleted T cells, or PBMCs. The samples were drawn from two sources: the first 160 participants of the ongoing ImmuneRACE study, and over 1,000 subjects contributed by 6 global collaborators.

The CDR3, from cysteine to phenylalanine, totals 15 residues. Only the CDR3 DNA stays, 45 bases, in frame from base 1. In the germline V gene, CDR1 corresponds to SGHAT and CDR2 to FQNNGV. Germline trimming amounts to 4 bases on V and 4 bases on J, with 9 as the count of junction bases outside the gene matches. The full study reports these points: How much clinical and demographic metadata was included differed by source and by participant, and the metadata was provided uncurated.

The source of this sequence is a man in his fifties with acute or convalescent COVID-19. What was sequenced was peripheral blood. The receptor chain draws on TRBV11-2 and TRBJ2-7; 8 of the junction bases match TRBD1. This receptor carries the CDR3 CASSSLRDRSYEQYF. The DNA reads TGTGCCAGCAGCTCCCTCCGGGACAGGTCATACGAGCAGTACTTC.